The 32 T cell receptor beta chains below all came from one sample that was sequenced in a study of blood T cells in healthy people across ages. Primed by a sample-barcoded 5' primer and a J-beta primer mix, a second PCR proceeded for 7 to 11 cycles. MiXCR was run by TCRdb on the 5' RACE reads, yielding one entry per CDR3 protein. The sample comprises roughly 790,000 distinct CDR3 sequences, roughly 45% of which are singletons, and roughly 19% rests with the top ten. Sequencing was performed on blood. These receptors were collected from a woman in her sixties or seventies in good health.

The CDR3 DNA sequence: TGTGCCAGCAGTGCCCGGGACCCCCTCCGCACAGATACGCAGTATTTT. Translation: CASSARDPLRTDTQYF. The J gene is TRBJ2-3, the V gene TRBV6-6; D may correspond to TRBD1 or TRBD2 (5 bases each). Germline V CDR1 and CDR2: MNHNY, SVGAGI (reference sequence). The CDR3 contains 16 residues. Deletions cut 5 bases from V and 1 base from J, with 16 bases between.

This sequence joins TRBV28 and TRBJ1-4; 8 positions agree with TRBD1. Germline V gene lookup returns CDR1 MDHEN and CDR2 SYDVKM. The CDR3 consists of 13 residues. Germline trimming cut 6 bases from V and 6 bases from J; bases unmatched to any gene: 3. CDR3 DNA sequence: TGTGCCAGCAGCTCGGGACAGGATGAAAAACTGTTTTTT. This encodes CASSSGQDEKLFF.

This clonotype was found once. The genes are TRBV9 and TRBJ1-2; 7 bases match TRBD1. V dropped 3 bases and J dropped 8; count of bases not matched to a gene: 10. Per the germline V gene, CDR1 is SGDLS and CDR2 is YYNGEE. CDR3 length equals 14 residues. CDR3 protein: CASSGHRGVIGYTF. CDR3 bases: TGTGCCAGCAGCGGTCACAGGGGTGTAATCGGCTACACCTTC.

This clonotype showed up just a few times. The chain couples TRBV20-1 to TRBJ2-3, with D unclear. The CDR3 loop spans 15 amino acids. Germline V gene data show CDR1 as DFQATT and CDR2 as SNEGSKA (reference sequence). Trimming cost V 6 bases and J 3 bases, with 19 bases left between them. In DNA, the CDR3 is TGCAGTGCAGTCCCCTTTGGGCAAGTGACAGATACGCAGTATTTT. Amino acids: CSAVPFGQVTDTQYF.

This clonotype turned up a few times. V gene TRBV7-3 combines with J gene TRBJ2-5; 11 nucleotides agree with TRBD2. The CDR3 has 16 residues. Trimming at V came to 1 base and at J to 5 bases, leaving 6 bases not matched to a gene. CDR1 and CDR2 (germline): SGHTA, FQGTGA. Here the CDR3 reads CASSLSPLAGAETQYF. The CDR3, as DNA: TGTGCCAGCAGCTTAAGCCCACTAGCGGGGGCGGAGACCCAGTACTTC.

This clonotype was seen many times. The chain couples TRBV4-3 to TRBJ2-7; 8 nucleotides line up with TRBD1. Trimming removed 2 bases from V and 4 bases from J; junction bases left unmatched: 10. This CDR3 region has 16 residues. Per germline, CDR1 LGHNA and CDR2 YSLEER. CDR3 loop: CASSQTTGQGQYEQYF. The DNA of the CDR3 is TGCGCCAGCAGCCAAACGACCGGACAGGGACAATACGAGCAGTACTTC.

The gene calls are TRBV7-2 and TRBJ2-3; D gene ambiguous. Germline V gives CDR1 SGHTA, CDR2 FQGNSA. This CDR3 has 15 residues. V was clipped by 6 bases and J by 0 bases, with 13 bases between them. CDR3 residues: CASRNRRASTDTQYF. The CDR3 nucleotides are TGTGCCAGCAGGAACCGACGAGCGAGCACAGATACGCAGTATTTT.

J is TRBJ1-2 and V is TRBV6-5; 7 bases agree with TRBD1. The trim removed 5 bases at V and 8 bases at J, leaving 5 bases unmatched. CDR3 length: 12 residues. Germline V gives CDR1 MNHEY, CDR2 SVGAGI. The CDR3 here is CASSTGEKGYTF. CDR3 DNA: TGTGCCAGCAGTACAGGGGAGAAAGGCTACACCTTC.

V usage is TRBV9 and J usage is TRBJ1-2; possible D gene TRBD1, 6 bases. Germline lookup yields CDR1 SGDLS and CDR2 YYNGEE. CDR3 size: 14 residues. V was clipped by 4 bases and J by 6 bases, with 16 bases between them. The CDR3 DNA reads TGTGCCAGCAGCCGTGGACATAACAGGGATGGCTACACCTTC. This encodes CASSRGHNRDGYTF.

The V call is TRBV30, the J call TRBJ1-4; a weak D match, TRBD1 (6 bases). This CDR3 comprises 14 residues. CDR1 is GTSNPN, CDR2 SVGIG, per germline (reference sequence). Trimming removed 2 bases at V and 7 bases at J, with 14 bases between. CDR3 sequence reads: CAWSRGQGSEKLFF. DNA for the CDR3: TGTGCCTGGAGTAGAGGGCAGGGGTCTGAAAAACTGTTTTTT.

V is TRBV4-3 and J is TRBJ2-5, with TRBD2 identical over 8 bases. The length of the CDR3 is 13 residues. The J segment lost 2 bases and the V segment lost 8 bases, leaving 4 bases of the junction unmatched. CDR1 and CDR2 from the germline V gene are LGHNA and YSLEER. CDR3 DNA sequence: TGCGCCAGCTTACTAGCGGAACAAGAGACCCAGTACTTC. This sequence encodes CASLLAEQETQYF.

This clonotype was picked up many times. The J gene is TRBJ2-3, the V gene TRBV29-1; the D gene is possibly TRBD2 (7 bases). The length of the CDR3 is 14 residues. V was trimmed by 7 bases and J by 4 bases, leaving 18 bases between them. Germline-derived CDR1 and CDR2 are SQVTM and ANQGSEA. The CDR3 sequence is CSGRRGQLADTQYF. CDR3 coding DNA: TGCAGCGGCAGGCGGGGGCAGCTGGCAGATACGCAGTATTTT.

This chain uses TRBV4-3 with TRBJ2-3, with 12 positions matching TRBD2. CDR1 and CDR2 (germline): LGHNA, YSLEER. V gave up 0 bases and J gave up 8 bases; unmatched junction bases: 12. CDR3 length equals 18 residues. This chain's CDR3 is CASSQDIVLAGGPGTQYF. The CDR3 DNA sequence: TGCGCCAGCAGCCAAGATATTGTACTAGCGGGAGGCCCAGGTACGCAGTATTTT.

This rearrangement joins TRBV27 to TRBJ1-6; 11 nucleotides align to TRBD1. The CDR3 spans 16 residues. With 1 base clipped from V and 7 bases from J, the junction kept 3 bases outside the gene matches. CDR1 is MNHEY and CDR2 is SMNVEV in the germline V gene (reference sequence). The CDR3 sequence: CASSLWDRGMNSPLHF. The CDR3 DNA reads TGTGCCAGCAGTTTATGGGACAGGGGGATGAATTCACCCCTCCACTTT.

The V and J genes are TRBV20-1 and TRBJ2-3; 8 positions match TRBD1. Trimming cost V 4 bases and J 1 base; bases outside gene matches: 4. CDR1 and CDR2 (germline): DFQATT, SNEGSKA (reference sequence). This CDR3 has 14 residues. CDR3 protein: CSAIDRGGTDTQYF. CDR3 in DNA: TGCAGTGCTATAGACAGGGGAGGCACAGATACGCAGTATTTT.

In DNA form, the CDR3 reads TGTGCCTGGAGTTGGTATGGGGAGACCCAGTACTTC. This sequence encodes CAWSWYGETQYF. The chain has TRBV30 and TRBJ2-7; D unresolved. The J call may be wrong; the DNA end is better matched by TRBJ2-5. Germline CDR1 is GTSNPN and CDR2 is SVGIG (reference sequence). The CDR3 is 12 amino acids.

This chain connects TRBV5-4 to TRBJ2-1; 10 nucleotides match TRBD1. Germline CDR1 reads SGHNT; CDR2 reads YYREEE (reference sequence). The CDR3 runs 16 residues. J gave up 6 bases and V 4 bases, and 10 bases lay outside the gene matches. This chain's CDR3 is CASSGPGQGTINEQFF. CDR3 nucleotide sequence: TGTGCCAGCAGCGGTCCGGGACAGGGGACTATCAATGAGCAGTTCTTC. Based on the CDR3 plus reference TRBV5-4 and TRBJ2-1, the full variable domain is ETGVTQSPTHLIKTRGQQVTLRCSSQSGHNTVSWYQQALGQGPQFIFQYYREEENGRGNFPPRFSGLQFPNYSSELNVNALELDDSALYLCASSGPGQGTINEQFFGPGTRLTVL.

This chain joins TRBV28 and TRBJ2-5, with D possibly matching TRBD1 (6 bases). The CDR3 sequence is 16 residues long. Germline V gene sequence: CDR1 MDHEN, CDR2 SYDVKM. The V end lost 7 bases, the J end lost 11 bases, and 29 bases lay between the germline ends. CDR3 bases: TGTGCCAGCACCTCAGGGGCAGGCTTAGGTTACAATGAGCAGTACTTC. Protein: CASTSGAGLGYNEQYF.

The chain uses TRBV29-1 and TRBJ1-6, with no clear D. The CDR3 runs 12 residues. Per the germline V gene, CDR1 is SQVTM and CDR2 is ANQGSEA. V lost 7 bases and J 7 bases, leaving 11 bases between the germline ends. The CDR3 sequence is CSGEVLNSPLHF. CDR3 nucleotide sequence: TGCAGCGGAGAAGTTTTAAATTCACCCCTCCACTTT. Variable domain in full (rest from reference TRBV29-1 and TRBJ1-6): SAVISQKPSRDICQRGTSLTIQCQVDSQVTMMFWYRQQPGQSLTLIATANQGSEATYESGFVIDKFPISRPNLTFSTLTVSNMSPEDSSIYLCSGEVLNSPLHFGNGTRLTVT.

This chain connects TRBV6-2 or TRBV6-3 to TRBJ2-3; TRBD2 matches at 11 bases. CDR3 size: 18 residues. Per germline, CDR1 MNHEY and CDR2 SVGEGT. V dropped 0 bases and J dropped 5; count of bases not matched to a gene: 10. CDR3: CASSYSILAGAEIDTQYF. For the CDR3, the DNA is TGTGCCAGCAGTTACTCGATACTAGCGGGAGCCGAGATAGATACGCAGTATTTT.

Concerning this clonotype itself: A much larger clone lies one base from this, so it may be a read error. The chain is built from TRBV29-1 and TRBJ2-1; the D gene is possibly TRBD2 (6 bases). The CDR3 covers 14 residues. Germline lookup yields CDR1 SQVTM and CDR2 ANQGSEA. This CDR3 is CGVRLVESHNEQFF. The CDR3 coding sequence is TGCGGCGTTAGACTAGTGGAGTCCCACAATGAGCAGTTCTTC.

The chain combines TRBV11-2 with TRBJ2-7; 8 nucleotides agree with TRBD2. The end of the DNA is better explained by TRBJ2-5, so the J call may be wrong. CDR1 and CDR2 from the germline V gene are SGHAT and FQNNGV. The length of the CDR3 is 19 residues. The CDR3 spells CASSPLLRVTSALQETQYF. Here the CDR3 DNA reads TGTGCCAGCAGCCCCCTCCTGAGGGTGACTAGCGCCCTCCAAGAGACCCAGTACTTC.

This clonotype was counted a few times. The gene calls are TRBV6-1 and TRBJ2-1; 9 positions match TRBD1. The J segment lost 7 bases and the V segment lost 4 bases, leaving 14 bases of the junction unmatched. Germline assignment: CDR1 MNHNS and CDR2 SASEGT. The length of the CDR3 is 17 residues. The CDR3 sequence is CASSALLGGTGRNEQFF. The CDR3, as DNA: TGTGCCAGCAGTGCCCTGCTTGGGGGGACAGGGCGGAATGAGCAGTTCTTC.

This CDR3 is CASSNALAGGGSSYNEQFF. DNA of the CDR3: TGTGCCAGCAGCAATGCACTAGCGGGGGGGGGAAGCTCCTACAATGAGCAGTTCTTC. The chain has TRBV21-1 and TRBJ2-1; the D call TRBD2 from the table was never checked on the DNA. TRBV21-1 represents a pseudogene. The length of the CDR3 is 19 residues.

This clonotype was detected a few times. The chain links TRBV27 to TRBJ2-6, with D unclear. The CDR3 covers 18 residues. Trimming pared 3 bases from V and 0 bases from J, leaving 15 bases between. Germline V lookup: CDR1 MNHEY, CDR2 SMNVEV (reference sequence). The CDR3 coding sequence is TGTGCCAGCAGTTTGTTCAGCGTACTGGGCTCTGGGGCCAACGTCCTGACTTTC. Its protein product is CASSLFSVLGSGANVLTF.

On this clonotype: A read error may explain this, as a much larger clone is one base away. The V call is TRBV29-1, the J call TRBJ2-5, with 7 bases fitting TRBD2. This CDR3 is built from 14 residues. CDR1 SQVTM and CDR2 ANQGSEA come from the germline V gene. The CDR3 DNA reads TGCAGCTCCACCTCGGGACTATACCAAGAGGCCCAGTACTTC. Its protein product is CSSTSGLYQEAQYF.

This clonotype occurred once. The chain recombines TRBV4-3 with TRBJ2-1; D ambiguous. V dropped 4 bases and J dropped 6 bases, with 16 bases sitting between them. Germline assignment: CDR1 LGHNA and CDR2 YSLEER. The CDR3 has 15 residues. CDR3 bases: TGCGCCAGCAGCCGAGATTCTGGCGGTCCCAATGAGCAGTTCTTC. It is translated as CASSRDSGGPNEQFF.

This clonotype was found many times. V usage is TRBV29-1 and J usage is TRBJ1-2; no firm D call. V was shortened by 3 bases and J by 4 bases, with 6 bases between the two germline ends. The CDR3 is made up of 11 amino acids. From germline, CDR1 is SQVTM and CDR2 ANQGSEA. CDR3 in amino acids: CSVDTAYGYTF. In nucleotides, the CDR3 is TGCAGCGTTGACACAGCCTATGGCTACACCTTC.

This sequence joins TRBV7-8 and TRBJ2-1; unclear D gene. Germline loops: CDR1 SGHVS, CDR2 FQNEAQ. CDR3 size: 12 residues. V lost 6 bases and J lost 8, with 11 bases in between. CDR3 in amino acids: CASSSDIYEQFF. DNA for the CDR3: TGTGCCAGCAGTTCGGATATTTATGAGCAGTTCTTC.

This clonotype has more than one count but fewer than ten. This rearrangement joins TRBV7-3 to TRBJ2-7, with TRBD1 matching 9 bases. V gave up 5 bases and J gave up 4 bases; unmatched junction bases: 9. This CDR3 is 15 amino acids long. Per germline, CDR1 SGHTA and CDR2 FQGTGA. The CDR3 bases are TGTGCCAGCAGCCCAAATCCGGGACAGGGTTACGAGCAGTACTTC. It specifies CASSPNPGQGYEQYF.

This clonotype was detected only a few times. The chain has TRBV7-3 and TRBJ1-1; D is unresolved. Trimming stripped 4 bases from V and 2 bases from J, with 8 bases between. Germline V gene lookup returns CDR1 SGHTA and CDR2 FQGTGA. This CDR3 comprises 13 residues. The CDR3 sequence is CASSSMANTEAFF. The CDR3 coding sequence is TGTGCCAGCAGCTCAATGGCAAACACTGAAGCTTTCTTT.

The V gene is TRBV7-8, the J gene TRBJ2-3; D uncertain. The CDR3 length is 13 residues. Trimming stripped 2 bases from V and 6 bases from J, with 9 bases between. Germline CDR1 is SGHVS and CDR2 is FQNEAQ. CDR3 protein: CASSLPVLDTQYF. For the CDR3, the DNA is TGTGCCAGCAGCTTACCTGTCTTGGATACGCAGTATTTT.